Below are 31 T cell receptor beta chains sequenced from a single sample in a study of CD8+CD57+ T cells in acquired aplastic anemia. Sequencing involved patients with CD8+CD57+ cell expansion previously shown by flow cytometry. Genomic DNA provided the template from which TCR beta VDJ and CDR3 profiles were obtained. TCRdb independently ran MiXCR on the reads; one entry per CDR3 protein. The sample comprises fewer than 200,000 distinct CDR3 sequences, over 70% of which are singletons, and 35% to 60% rests with the top ten. Sequenced input: sorted CD4+, CD8+, or CD8+CD57+ T cells (not recorded which) from PBMCs. All receptors come from a human donor with aplastic anemia.

In its sample, this clonotype was seen a few times. The gene calls are TRBV19 and TRBJ2-2; a weak D match, TRBD1 (5 bases). The CDR3 spans 13 residues. The V and J ends lost 4 bases and 8 bases respectively, with 11 bases between them. Per germline, CDR1 LNHDA and CDR2 SQIVND (reference sequence). CDR3 sequence: CASSTDSVGELFF. CDR3 in DNA: TGTGCCAGTAGTACCGACAGTGTTGGGGAGCTGTTTTTT.

The chain employs TRBV2 and TRBJ1-6; the D gene is possibly TRBD1 (6 bases). Trimming removed 6 bases at V and 8 bases at J, with 14 bases between. This CDR3 comprises 14 residues. From germline, CDR1 is SNHLY and CDR2 FYNNEI. CDR3 loop: CASSASAGDSPLHF. DNA for the CDR3: TGTGCCAGCAGCGCCTCGGCAGGGGATTCACCCCTCCACTTT.

There are a few counts of this clonotype. The genes are TRBV19 and TRBJ1-5; the match to TRBD1 covers 8 bases. The CDR3 extends over 16 amino acids. The trim removed 3 bases at V and 0 bases at J, leaving 4 bases unmatched. Germline V gene lookup returns CDR1 LNHDA and CDR2 SQIVND (reference sequence). CDR3 residues: CASSITGGYSNQPQHF. As DNA, the CDR3 is TGTGCCAGTAGTATTACAGGGGGTTATAGCAATCAGCCCCAGCATTTT.

The genes are TRBV7-3 and TRBJ2-3; D is unresolved. Germline CDR1 reads SGHTA; CDR2 reads FQGTGA. Trimming pared 5 bases from V and 2 bases from J, leaving 11 bases between. This CDR3 is built from 14 residues. CDR3 in amino acids: CASSLTPYTDTQYF. CDR3 nucleotide sequence: TGTGCCAGCAGCCTGACCCCCTACACAGATACGCAGTATTTT.

Concerning this clonotype: A junction end diverges from the germline sequence, so it may reflect a read error. This chain joins TRBV2 and TRBJ2-7; 7 nucleotides match TRBD2. The germline CDR1 and CDR2 sequences are SNHLY and FYNNEI. The CDR3 is 15 residues long. The CDR3 is CASSERGGWDYEQHF. The CDR3 DNA reads as TGTGCCAGCAGTGAAAGGGGTGGCTGGGACTACGAGCAGCACTTC. The whole variable domain, filled in from reference TRBV2 and TRBJ2-7, reads EPEVTQTPSHQVTQMGQEVILRCVPISNHLYFYWYRQILGQKVEFLVSFYNNEISEKSEIFDDQFSVERPDGSNFTLKIRSTKLEDSAMYFCASSERGGWDYEQHFGPGTRLTVT.

The chain has TRBV14 and TRBJ1-2; a weak D match, TRBD1 (6 bases). This CDR3 has 15 residues. Trimming left V 1 base short and J 3 bases short, with 12 bases between. Germline V gene data show CDR1 as SGHDN and CDR2 as FVKESK. CDR3 DNA: TGTGCCAGCAGCCAAGCCGACAGGCGTCACTATGGCTACACCTTC. Protein: CASSQADRRHYGYTF.

The chain uses TRBV6-6 and TRBJ1-1; D not resolved. The V end was cut by 4 bases, the J end by 8 bases, with 11 bases between. The CDR3 has 12 amino acids. Germline V gene sequence: CDR1 MNHNY, CDR2 SVGAGI (reference sequence). CDR3 loop: CASSSAAREAFF. The CDR3 DNA sequence: TGTGCCAGCAGTTCCGCGGCTCGGGAAGCTTTCTTT.

V and J are TRBV6-4 and TRBJ1-6; the match to TRBD1 covers 7 bases. V shed 3 bases and J 8 bases; nucleotides not matched to a gene: 7. Germline loops: CDR1 MRHNA, CDR2 SNTAGT. CDR3 length: 15 residues. This CDR3 is CASSEDGTDDSPLHF. The CDR3 nucleotides are TGTGCCAGCAGTGAAGATGGGACAGATGATTCACCCCTCCACTTT.

The chain couples TRBV6-2 or TRBV6-3 to TRBJ2-5; weak D call: TRBD1 (6 bases). Germline V gives CDR1 MNHEY, CDR2 SVGEGT. This CDR3 spans 14 amino acids. Trimming took off 5 bases at V and 2 bases at J, with 12 bases between the two ends. CDR3 amino acids: CASSELRGQETQYF. The CDR3 coding sequence is TGTGCCAGCAGTGAACTCAGGGGTCAAGAGACCCAGTACTTC.

CDR3 sequence reads: CASSYDRDLLYGYTF. The CDR3 DNA follows: TGTGCCAGCAGCTACGACAGGGACCTCCTCTATGGCTACACCTTC. The gene calls are TRBV7-2 and TRBJ1-2, with 7 bases identical to TRBD1. Trimming took 4 bases from V and 4 from J; bases not matched to a gene: 9. The CDR3 totals 15 residues. CDR1 is SGHTA and CDR2 is FQGNSA in the germline V gene.

The sample holds many counts of this clonotype. The gene calls are TRBV5-1 and TRBJ1-1; no firm D call. Between the trimmed V and J ends, which lost 3 bases and 7 bases, there was a span of 13 bases. Germline values: CDR1 SGHRS, CDR2 YFSETQ. CDR3 length: 13 residues. CDR3 amino acids: CASSSIPGDEAFF. For the CDR3, the DNA is TGCGCCAGCAGCTCGATTCCCGGGGATGAAGCTTTCTTT.

The chain joins TRBV7-9 to TRBJ2-1; 12 nucleotides match TRBD2. Germline assignment: CDR1 SEHNR and CDR2 FQNEAQ (reference sequence). This CDR3 comprises 15 residues. V dropped 5 bases and J dropped 8; count of bases not matched to a gene: 7. CDR3 bases: TGTGCCAGCAGCCAAGGACTAGCGGGATCGGATGAGCAGTTCTTC. Its translation: CASSQGLAGSDEQFF.

This clonotype was counted once. The chain couples TRBV12-3 or TRBV12-4 to TRBJ2-7, with 7 positions matching TRBD1. The CDR3 is 10 residues long. Trimming took 9 bases from V and 6 from J; bases not matched to a gene: 2. The CDR3 DNA sequence: TGTGCCAGTGGGGACAGCGAGCAGTACTTC. Its translation is CASGDSEQYF.

This chain uses TRBV20-1 with TRBJ2-2; D perhaps matches TRBD1 (7 bases). The CDR3 consists of 22 residues. Germline V CDR1 and CDR2: DFQATT, SNEGSKA (reference sequence). V was trimmed by 0 bases and J by 4 bases, leaving 33 bases between them. CDR3 sequence: CSARDWTNAGTEVPESTGELFF. The DNA of the CDR3 is TGCAGTGCTAGAGATTGGACTAATGCGGGGACAGAGGTTCCAGAGAGCACCGGGGAGCTGTTTTTT.

The chain has TRBV19 and TRBJ2-7; tentative D call: TRBD1 (5 bases). CDR1 LNHDA and CDR2 SQIVND come from the germline V gene (reference sequence). Trimming took 9 bases from V and 7 from J, leaving 16 bases between them. The CDR3 length is 12 residues. This chain's CDR3 is CASSQGFGEQYF. CDR3 bases: TGTGCCAGCTCCCAGGGTTTTGGTGAGCAGTACTTC.

Ten or more counts support this clonotype. V is TRBV28 and J is TRBJ1-1; a weak D match, TRBD1 (6 bases). The CDR3 consists of 14 residues. Trimming took off 3 bases at V and 3 bases at J, with 11 bases between the two ends. The germline gives CDR1 MDHEN, CDR2 SYDVKM. In DNA form, the CDR3 reads TGTGCCAGCAGTTTTACGGCAGGGGACACTGAAGCTTTCTTT. Its protein product is CASSFTAGDTEAFF.

The rearrangement links TRBV20-1 to TRBJ2-1; tentative D call: TRBD1 (5 bases). V was clipped by 1 base and J by 6 bases, with 7 bases between them. CDR3 length: 12 residues. CDR1 and CDR2 (germline): DFQATT, SNEGSKA (reference sequence). The CDR3 sequence: CSARAQGNEQFF. CDR3 in DNA: TGCAGTGCTAGAGCGCAGGGCAATGAGCAGTTCTTC.

J is TRBJ1-2 and V is TRBV11-2; possibly TRBD1 for D (6 bases). Germline CDR1 reads SGHAT; CDR2 reads FQNNGV. Trimming cost V 5 bases and J 7 bases, with 14 bases left between them. The CDR3 runs 13 residues. The CDR3 region is CASSPGEGVGYTF. DNA of the CDR3: TGTGCCAGCAGCCCGGGCGAGGGGGTTGGCTACACCTTC. Looking up the rest from reference TRBV11-2 and TRBJ1-2 gives the full variable domain: EAGVAQSPRYKIIEKRQSVAFWCNPISGHATLYWYQQILGQGPKLLIQFQNNGVVDDSQLPKDRFSAERLKGVDSTLKIQPAKLEDSAVYLCASSPGEGVGYTFGSGTRLTVV.

V is TRBV20-1 and J is TRBJ1-1; D is unresolved. Germline lookup yields CDR1 DFQATT and CDR2 SNEGSKA (reference sequence). The ends were cut back, 2 bases at V and 5 bases at J, with 3 bases in the middle. The CDR3 is 10 amino acids. The CDR3 DNA reads TGCAGTGCTAGAAGGACTGAAGCTTTCTTT. It specifies CSARRTEAFF.

V is TRBV9 and J is TRBJ2-1; tentatively, D is TRBD1 (7 bases). V was clipped by 4 bases and J by 2 bases, with 13 bases between them. The CDR3 sequence is 15 residues long. CDR1 is SGDLS, CDR2 YYNGEE, per germline. This CDR3 reads CASSSGGKTYNEQFF. The DNA of the CDR3 is TGTGCCAGCAGCTCAGGGGGGAAGACCTACAATGAGCAGTTCTTC.

The genes are TRBV20-1 and TRBJ2-1, with no clear D. CDR1 and CDR2 from the germline V gene are DFQATT and SNEGSKA (reference sequence). The length of the CDR3 is 13 residues. The chain's CDR3 is CKKGRSSYNEQFF. Written as DNA, the CDR3 is TGCAAGAAGGGCAGGAGCTCCTACAATGAGCAGTTCTTC.

The chain carries TRBV7-8 and TRBJ2-7; D is undetermined. V lost 0 bases, J lost 5 bases, and 5 bases lay in between. The CDR3 length is 12 residues. Germline-derived CDR1 and CDR2 are SGHVS and FQNEAQ. CDR3 bases: TGTGCCAGCAGCTTAGCCCGACACGAGCAGTACTTC. Translation gives CASSLARHEQYF. The whole variable domain, remainder taken from reference TRBV7-8 and TRBJ2-7, is GAGVSQSPRYKVAKRGQDVALRCDPISGHVSLFWYQQALGQGPEFLTYFQNEAQLDKSGLPSDRFFAERPEGSVSTLKIQRTQQEDSAVYLCASSLARHEQYFGPGTRLTVT.

The gene calls are TRBV7-2 and TRBJ1-2; D is unresolved. This CDR3 spans 15 amino acids. Trimming pared 8 bases from V and 0 bases from J, leaving 16 bases between. The germline CDR1 and CDR2 sequences are SGHTA and FQGNSA. The CDR3 here is CASARENRANYGYTF. Here the CDR3 DNA reads TGTGCCAGCGCCCGAGAGAACCGAGCTAACTATGGCTACACCTTC.

The J gene is TRBJ2-7, the V gene TRBV13; a weak D match, TRBD1 (5 bases). This CDR3 has 15 amino acids. The V end lost 5 bases, the J end lost 3 bases, and 17 bases lay between the germline ends. In germline, CDR1 is PRHDT, CDR2 FYEKMQ (reference sequence). The DNA of the CDR3 is TGTGCCAGCAGCAAGAGGAACAGGCTTGACTACGAGCAGTACTTC. It specifies CASSKRNRLDYEQYF.

The chain recombines TRBV7-8 with TRBJ1-1, with D uncertain. The CDR3 extends over 13 amino acids. The germline V gene encodes CDR1 SGHVS and CDR2 FQNEAQ. Trimming stripped 1 base from V and 4 bases from J, with 7 bases between. The CDR3 DNA is TGTGCCAGCAGCTTAGGGGTGGCCACTGAAGCTTTCTTT. Amino acids: CASSLGVATEAFF.

This clonotype occurred once. The V call is TRBV20-1, the J call TRBJ2-7; perhaps TRBD2 as D (6 bases). V was shortened by 0 bases and J by 6 bases, with 15 bases between the two germline ends. Germline V lookup: CDR1 DFQATT, CDR2 SNEGSKA (reference sequence). The CDR3 sequence is 14 residues long. The CDR3 nucleotides are TGCAGTGCTAGAGATGCAGGGACTGTCTCCGAGCAGTACTTC. This encodes CSARDAGTVSEQYF.

The J gene is TRBJ2-1, the V gene TRBV20-1; TRBD2 agrees at 13 bases. CDR1 DFQATT and CDR2 SNEGSKA come from the germline V gene (reference sequence). Losses at the gene ends were 5 bases for V and 6 bases for J; bases not matched to a gene: 4. CDR3 length equals 14 residues. CDR3 residues: CSAPGTSGTNEQFF. The DNA of the CDR3 is TGCAGTGCTCCCGGGACTAGCGGGACCAATGAGCAGTTCTTC.

V and J are TRBV25-1 and TRBJ1-2; D perhaps matches TRBD1 (5 bases). Trimming took off 3 bases at V and 0 bases at J, with 17 bases between the two ends. Germline V gene data show CDR1 as MGHDK and CDR2 as SYGVNS. This CDR3 has 17 residues. The CDR3 DNA is TGTGCCAGCAGTGATAGGGGAGTTACGAAAGCTAACTATGGCTACACCTTC. It yields the protein CASSDRGVTKANYGYTF.

The V call is TRBV7-8, the J call TRBJ2-3; D gene unclear. Germline CDR1 and CDR2: SGHVS and FQNEAQ. Trimming took off 1 base at V and 1 base at J, with 12 bases between the two ends. This CDR3 is built from 16 residues. Here the CDR3 DNA reads TGTGCCAGCAGCTTAGAGCTAGGTGGGGGCACAGATACGCAGTATTTT. Translated: CASSLELGGGTDTQYF.

This clonotype was picked up a small number of times. V gene TRBV12-3 or TRBV12-4 combines with J gene TRBJ2-7; weak D call: TRBD1 (6 bases). The CDR3 runs 14 residues. V was cut by 4 bases and J by 3 bases, with 13 bases left in between. The CDR3 is CASSYAQGFYEQYF. CDR3 DNA sequence: TGTGCCAGCAGTTACGCACAGGGTTTCTACGAGCAGTACTTC.

This clonotype is a singleton in its sample. Here the CDR3 DNA reads TGCGCCAGCAGCACTAGCGGCCCCGGGGAGCTGTTTTTT. As protein: CASSTSGPGELFF. This chain links TRBV5-1 with TRBJ2-2, with 8 bases identical to TRBD2. This CDR3 has 13 amino acids. V lost 4 bases and J lost 6; bases outside the gene matches: 2. The V gene's germline CDR1 is SGHRS and CDR2 YFSETQ.